These T cell receptor beta chains were read from a single sample in a study of tumor and adjacent non-tumor tissue in lung cancer. One entry per CDR3 protein, called by TCRdb with MiXCR from the multiplex PCR reads. The sample consists of roughly 76,000 distinct CDR3 sequences, approximately 68% of them appearing once. Sequencing input: lung tumor tissue. All receptors come from a woman in her seventies with non-small cell lung cancer. Each CDR3 is given with its conserved first and last residue. The D gene is left open where the match is weak.

d_gene | len | v_gene | CDR3aa
TRBD1 | 13 | TRBV10-2 | CASRELQGGEQFF
. | 15 | TRBV12-3/TRBV12-4 | CASRAQSLGNQSQHF
. | 13 | TRBV6-6 | CISAPPGANVLTF
. | 17 | TRBV13 | CASVLGAGTAMNTEAFF
TRBD2 | 18 | TRBV12-3/TRBV12-4 | CASRTGLAGETGTDTHYF
. | 14 | TRBV11-1 | CASSRSGLDYGYTF
. | 12 | TRBV28 | CASSPTRAGQFF
TRBD1 | 16 | TRBV28 | CASSSDETGGTGELFF
. | 14 | TRBV6-1 | CASSEAGSDYDQYF
TRBD2 | 17 | TRBV11-1 | CASSLELAGGSYNEQFF
. | 16 | TRBV7-8 | CANSFETGRSGNEQFF
. | 15 | TRBV5-1 | CASSLVPEMNTEAIF
. | 12 | TRBV29-1 | CSVESGAGGYAF
. | 15 | TRBV11-3 | CASSHQRGSTDRRYF
TRBD1 | 16 | TRBV6-5 | CASSTGTVGGNYEHYF
. | 12 | TRBV29-1 | CSVGSGACGYTF
TRBD2 | 13 | TRBV6-5 | CASSLAGRDTQYF
. | 16 | TRBV4-2 | CAGSQGRVASNYGYTF
TRBD2 | 17 | TRBV28 | CASNGFGTSFSIGELFF
. | 16 | TRBV29-1 | CSGSDMERGFGTEAFF
. | 13 | TRBV29-1 | CSTPMGSADTQYF
. | 15 | TRBV11-2 | CASSLQGSRNQPQHF
TRBD1 | 13 | TRBV4-2 | CASSHDRGNEAVF
. | 15 | TRBV4-1 | CAISLQSGSYNEQFF
TRBD1 | 16 | TRBV11-3 | CASSSGQGAPSYEQYF
TRBD2 | 13 | TRBV28 | CAGGTSGSYEQYF